The 4 T cell receptor beta chains below all came from one sample that was sequenced in a study of response to subunit inactivated influenza vaccine. TCRdb called the RT-PCR reads again in MiXCR, with one record for every CDR3 protein. The table has over 750,000 distinct CDR3 sequences, over 20% seen once. Here the sequenced sample was PBMCs from blood, taken roughly 5 days after vaccination. The receptors here all came from a man aged 50 to 59 who received an inactivated influenza vaccine.

CDR3 sequence reads: CAGSEGQVPYGYTF. The CDR3 DNA follows: TGTGCCGGTTCCGAAGGACAGGTTCCGTATGGCTACACCTTC. The chain joins TRBV21-1 to TRBJ1-2; TRBD1 reflects the table's D call only, with no check against the DNA. TRBV21-1 is a recognized pseudogene. The CDR3 totals 14 residues.

CDR3 sequence reads: CASSYTTNEKLFF. The DNA of the CDR3 is TGTGCCAGCAGCTATACGACTAATGAAAAACTGTTTTTT. This chain connects TRBV7-2 to TRBJ1-4; unclear D gene. V was shortened by 4 bases and J by 2 bases, with 5 bases between the two germline ends. There are 13 residues in the CDR3. The germline gives CDR1 SGHTA, CDR2 FQGNSA.

The V gene is TRBV7-6, the J gene TRBJ1-1; D remains ambiguous. The CDR3 has 15 residues. In germline, CDR1 is SGHVS, CDR2 FNYEAQ. V lost 5 bases and J 0 bases, leaving 13 bases between the germline ends. In DNA form, the CDR3 reads TGTGCCAGCAGCGCCACAGTGTCCATGAACACTGAAGCTTTCTTT. Protein: CASSATVSMNTEAFF.

The chain recombines TRBV28 with TRBJ2-4, with D perhaps being TRBD1 or TRBD2 (6 bases each). V lost 2 bases and J lost 2, with 16 bases in between. This CDR3 region has 17 residues. CDR1 is MDHEN, CDR2 SYDVKM, per germline. Here the CDR3 DNA reads TGTGCCAGCAGTTTAGTATCCCAGGGGAGGACCAAAAACATTCAGTACTTC. Residues: CASSLVSQGRTKNIQYF.